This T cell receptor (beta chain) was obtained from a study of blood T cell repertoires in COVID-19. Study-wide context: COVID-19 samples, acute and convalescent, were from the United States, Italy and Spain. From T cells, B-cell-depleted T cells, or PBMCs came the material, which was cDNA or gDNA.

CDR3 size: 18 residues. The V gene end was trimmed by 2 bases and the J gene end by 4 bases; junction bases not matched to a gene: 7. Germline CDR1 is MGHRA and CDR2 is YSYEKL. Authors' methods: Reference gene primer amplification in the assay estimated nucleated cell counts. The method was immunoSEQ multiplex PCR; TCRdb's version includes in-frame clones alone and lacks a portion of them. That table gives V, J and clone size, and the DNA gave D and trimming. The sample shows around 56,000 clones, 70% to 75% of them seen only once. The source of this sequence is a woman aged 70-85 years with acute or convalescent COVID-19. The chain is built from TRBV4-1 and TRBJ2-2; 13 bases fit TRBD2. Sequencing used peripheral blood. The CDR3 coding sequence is TGCGCCAGCAGCCAAACTAGCGGGGGGGACGTTTTCACCGGGGAGCTGTTTTTT. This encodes CASSQTSGGDVFTGELFF.